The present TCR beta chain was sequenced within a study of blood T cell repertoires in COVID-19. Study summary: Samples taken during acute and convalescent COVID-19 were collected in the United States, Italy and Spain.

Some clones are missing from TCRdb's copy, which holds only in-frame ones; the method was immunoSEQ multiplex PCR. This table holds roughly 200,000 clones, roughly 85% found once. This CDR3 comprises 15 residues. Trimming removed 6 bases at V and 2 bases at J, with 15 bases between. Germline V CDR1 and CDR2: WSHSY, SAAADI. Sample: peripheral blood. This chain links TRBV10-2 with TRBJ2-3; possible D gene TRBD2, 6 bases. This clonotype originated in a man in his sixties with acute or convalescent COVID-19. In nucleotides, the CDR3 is TGCGCCAGCAGGGGGGAACTAGCCGACACAGATACGCAGTATTTT. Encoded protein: CASRGELADTDTQYF.